This entry is about one T cell receptor (beta chain). This CDR3 comprises 15 residues. The germline V gene encodes CDR1 SGHTA and CDR2 FQGNSA. Trimming shortened V by 5 bases and J by 4 bases, and 12 bases separated the two germline ends. TCRdb's copy holds only in-frame clones and misses some; the assay was immunoSEQ multiplex PCR. The sample comprises around 160,000 clones, roughly 80% of which are singletons, and roughly 13% rests with the top ten. The sample is drawn from a study of blood T cell repertoires in COVID-19. The overall study: From T cells, B-cell-depleted T cells, or PBMCs came the material, which was cDNA or gDNA.

The receptor's source is a woman over 75 with acute or convalescent COVID-19. V gene TRBV7-2 combines with J gene TRBJ1-6; D gene ambiguous. Sequenced input: peripheral blood. This chain's CDR3 is CASSREPFYNSPLHF. The CDR3 coding sequence is TGTGCCAGCAGCCGCGAACCTTTTTATAATTCACCCCTCCACTTT. The whole variable domain, filled in from reference TRBV7-2 and TRBJ1-6, reads GAGVSQSPSNKVTEKGKDVELRCDPISGHTALYWYRQSLGQGLEFLIYFQGNSAPDKSGLPSDRFSAERTGGSVSTLTIQRTQQEDSAVYLCASSREPFYNSPLHFGNGTRLTVT.